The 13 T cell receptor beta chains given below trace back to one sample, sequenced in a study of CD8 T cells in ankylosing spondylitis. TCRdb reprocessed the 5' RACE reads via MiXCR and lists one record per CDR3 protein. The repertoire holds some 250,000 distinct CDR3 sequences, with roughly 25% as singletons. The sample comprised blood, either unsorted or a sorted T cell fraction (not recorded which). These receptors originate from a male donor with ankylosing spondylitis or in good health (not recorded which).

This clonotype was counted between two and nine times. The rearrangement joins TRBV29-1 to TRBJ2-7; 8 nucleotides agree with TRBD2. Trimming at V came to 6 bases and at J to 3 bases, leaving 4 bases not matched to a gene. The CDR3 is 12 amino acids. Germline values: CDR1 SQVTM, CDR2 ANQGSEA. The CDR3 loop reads CSVSGGHYEQYF. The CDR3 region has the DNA TGCAGCGTGAGCGGGGGTCACTACGAGCAGTACTTC.

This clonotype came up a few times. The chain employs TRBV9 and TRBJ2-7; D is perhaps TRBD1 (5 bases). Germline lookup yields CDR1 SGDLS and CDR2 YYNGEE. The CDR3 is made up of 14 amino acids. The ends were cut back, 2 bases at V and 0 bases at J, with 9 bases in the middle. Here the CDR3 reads CASSVGRYSYEQYF. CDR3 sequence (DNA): TGTGCCAGCAGCGTGGGGCGGTACTCCTACGAGCAGTACTTC.

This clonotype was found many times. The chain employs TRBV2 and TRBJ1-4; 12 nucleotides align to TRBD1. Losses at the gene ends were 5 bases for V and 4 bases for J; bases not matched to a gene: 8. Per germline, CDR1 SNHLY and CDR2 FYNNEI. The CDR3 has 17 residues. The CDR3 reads CASSTGTGGQNNEKLFF. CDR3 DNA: TGTGCCAGCAGTACCGGGACAGGGGGCCAAAATAATGAAAAACTGTTTTTT.

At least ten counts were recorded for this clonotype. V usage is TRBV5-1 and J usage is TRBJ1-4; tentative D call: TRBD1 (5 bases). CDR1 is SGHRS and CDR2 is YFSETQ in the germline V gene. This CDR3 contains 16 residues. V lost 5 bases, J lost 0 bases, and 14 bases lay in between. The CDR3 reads CASRAEGFATNEKLFF. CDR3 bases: TGCGCCAGCAGAGCCGAGGGGTTTGCAACTAATGAAAAACTGTTTTTT.

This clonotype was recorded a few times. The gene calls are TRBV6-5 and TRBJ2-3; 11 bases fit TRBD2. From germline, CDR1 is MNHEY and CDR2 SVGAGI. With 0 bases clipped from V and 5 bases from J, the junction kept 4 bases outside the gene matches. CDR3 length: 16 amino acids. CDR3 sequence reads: CASSYSSGGAVDTQYF. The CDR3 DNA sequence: TGTGCCAGCAGTTACTCTAGCGGGGGGGCTGTAGATACGCAGTATTTT.

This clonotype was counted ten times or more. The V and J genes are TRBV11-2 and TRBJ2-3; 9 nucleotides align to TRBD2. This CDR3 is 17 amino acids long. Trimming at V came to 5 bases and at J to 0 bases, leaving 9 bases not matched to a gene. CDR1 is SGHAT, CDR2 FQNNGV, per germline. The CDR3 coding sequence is TGTGCCAGCAGCCCCCCCAGCGGGGGGCCCAGCACAGATACGCAGTATTTT. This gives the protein CASSPPSGGPSTDTQYF.

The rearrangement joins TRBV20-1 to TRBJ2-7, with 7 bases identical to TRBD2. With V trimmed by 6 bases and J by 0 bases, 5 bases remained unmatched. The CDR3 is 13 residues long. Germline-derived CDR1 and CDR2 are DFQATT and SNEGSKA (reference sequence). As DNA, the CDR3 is TGCAGTGCCAGCCGGGACTACTCCTACGAGCAGTACTTC. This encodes CSASRDYSYEQYF.

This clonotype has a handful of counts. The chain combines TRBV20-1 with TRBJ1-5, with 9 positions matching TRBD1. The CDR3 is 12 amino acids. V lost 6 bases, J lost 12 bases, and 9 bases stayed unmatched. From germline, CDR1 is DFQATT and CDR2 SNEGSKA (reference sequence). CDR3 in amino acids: CSAATPDRGQHF. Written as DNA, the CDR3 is TGCAGTGCCGCTACACCGGACAGGGGCCAGCATTTT.

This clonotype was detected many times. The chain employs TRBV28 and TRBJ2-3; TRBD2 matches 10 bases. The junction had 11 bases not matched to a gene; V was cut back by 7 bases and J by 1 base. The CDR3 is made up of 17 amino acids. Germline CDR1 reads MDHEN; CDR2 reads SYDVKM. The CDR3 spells CASTPHGLAGGTDTQYF. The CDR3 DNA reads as TGTGCCAGCACCCCTCACGGCCTAGCGGGGGGCACAGATACGCAGTATTTT.

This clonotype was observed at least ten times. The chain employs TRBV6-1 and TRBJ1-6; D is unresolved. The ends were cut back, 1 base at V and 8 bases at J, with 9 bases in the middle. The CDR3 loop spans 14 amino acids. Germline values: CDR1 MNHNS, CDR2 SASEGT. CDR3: CASSEGQGHSPLHF. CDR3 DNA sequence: TGTGCCAGCAGTGAAGGACAAGGCCATTCACCCCTCCACTTT.

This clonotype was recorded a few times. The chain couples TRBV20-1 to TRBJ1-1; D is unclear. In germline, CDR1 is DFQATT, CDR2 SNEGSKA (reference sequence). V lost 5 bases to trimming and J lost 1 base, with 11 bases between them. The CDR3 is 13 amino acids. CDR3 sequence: CSAYRTENTEAFF. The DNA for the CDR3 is TGCAGTGCTTACCGGACGGAGAACACTGAAGCTTTCTTT.

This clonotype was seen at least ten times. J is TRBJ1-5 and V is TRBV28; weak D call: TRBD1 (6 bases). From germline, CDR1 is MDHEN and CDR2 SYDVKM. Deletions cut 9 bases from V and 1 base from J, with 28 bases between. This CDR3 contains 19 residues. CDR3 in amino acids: CASNPFPLADRQSNQPQHF. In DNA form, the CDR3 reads TGTGCCAGTAATCCCTTTCCCCTGGCGGACAGACAAAGCAATCAGCCCCAGCATTTT.

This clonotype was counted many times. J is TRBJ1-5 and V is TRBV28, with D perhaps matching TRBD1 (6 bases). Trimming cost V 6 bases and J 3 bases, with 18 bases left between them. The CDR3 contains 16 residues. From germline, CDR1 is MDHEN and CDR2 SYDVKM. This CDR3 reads CASSAGVGGLNQPQHF. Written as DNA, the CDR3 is TGTGCCAGCAGCGCCGGGGTCGGGGGCCTCAATCAGCCCCAGCATTTT.